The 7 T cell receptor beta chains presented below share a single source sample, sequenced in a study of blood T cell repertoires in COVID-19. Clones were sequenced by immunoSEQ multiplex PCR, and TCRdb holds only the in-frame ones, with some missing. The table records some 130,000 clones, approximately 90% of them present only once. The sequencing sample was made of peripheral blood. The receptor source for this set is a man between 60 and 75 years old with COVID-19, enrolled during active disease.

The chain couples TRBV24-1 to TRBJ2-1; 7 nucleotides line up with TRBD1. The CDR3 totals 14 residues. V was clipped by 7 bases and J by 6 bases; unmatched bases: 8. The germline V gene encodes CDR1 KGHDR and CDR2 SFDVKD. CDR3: CATSRDSSRNEQFF. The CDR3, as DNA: TGTGCCACCAGCAGGGACAGTTCCCGCAATGAGCAGTTCTTC.

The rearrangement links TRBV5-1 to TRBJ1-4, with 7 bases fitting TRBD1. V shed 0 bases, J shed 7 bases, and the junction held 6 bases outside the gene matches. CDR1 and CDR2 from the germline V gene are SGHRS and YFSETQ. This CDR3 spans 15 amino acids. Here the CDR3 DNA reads TGCGCCAGCAGCTTGGAACAGGGGCCGGGTGAAAAACTGTTTTTT. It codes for CASSLEQGPGEKLFF.

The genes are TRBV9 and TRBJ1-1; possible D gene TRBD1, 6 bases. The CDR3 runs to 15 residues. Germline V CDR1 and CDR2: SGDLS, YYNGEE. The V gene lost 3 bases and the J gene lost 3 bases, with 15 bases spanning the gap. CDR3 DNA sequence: TGTGCCAGCAGCGGAGAACAGGGACGGCACACTGAAGCTTTCTTT. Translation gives CASSGEQGRHTEAFF.

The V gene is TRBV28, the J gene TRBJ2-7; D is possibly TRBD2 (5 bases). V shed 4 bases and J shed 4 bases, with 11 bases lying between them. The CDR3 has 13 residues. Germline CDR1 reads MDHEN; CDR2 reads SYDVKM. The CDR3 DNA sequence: TGTGCCAGCAGTTCCCTACCGGGGTACGAGCAGTACTTC. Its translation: CASSSLPGYEQYF.

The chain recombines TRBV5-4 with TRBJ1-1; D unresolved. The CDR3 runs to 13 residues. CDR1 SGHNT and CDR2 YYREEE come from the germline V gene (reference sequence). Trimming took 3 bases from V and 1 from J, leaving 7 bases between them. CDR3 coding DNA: TGTGCCAGCAGCTATAACACGAACACTGAAGCTTTCTTT. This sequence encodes CASSYNTNTEAFF.

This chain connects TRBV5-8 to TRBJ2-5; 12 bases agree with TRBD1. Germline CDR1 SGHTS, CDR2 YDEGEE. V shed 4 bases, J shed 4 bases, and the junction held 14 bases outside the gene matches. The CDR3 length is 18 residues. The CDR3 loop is CASSPGSSGQGARETQYF. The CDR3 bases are TGTGCCAGCAGCCCGGGGTCTTCGGGACAGGGGGCCCGAGAGACCCAGTACTTC.

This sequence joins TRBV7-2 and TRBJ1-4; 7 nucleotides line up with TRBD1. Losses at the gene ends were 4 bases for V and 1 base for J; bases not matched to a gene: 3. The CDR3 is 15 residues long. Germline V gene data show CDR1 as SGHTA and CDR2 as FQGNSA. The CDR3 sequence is CASSSQGGTNEKLFF. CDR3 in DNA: TGTGCCAGCAGCTCCCAGGGGGGAACTAATGAAAAACTGTTTTTT.